The 5 T cell receptor beta chains below come from one sample, sequenced in a study of beta chain features in type 1 diabetes. Expressed TCRB transcripts were sequenced because the entire RNA isolate underwent reverse transcription. Repertoires were generated with immunoSEQ multiplex PCR, while TCRdb's copy carries only in-frame clones and drops some. Of over 150,000 clones detected, about 13% appear once; the ten largest clones hold 0.62%. The sample taken for sequencing was central memory CD4+ T cells from blood. The receptors shown here come from a woman aged 18-29 years in good health.

This chain links TRBV6-5 with TRBJ1-2; 12 bases are shared with TRBD1. The CDR3 runs 15 residues. In germline, CDR1 is MNHEY, CDR2 SVGAGI. V lost 6 bases to trimming and J lost 4 bases; unmatched junction nucleotides: 6. The CDR3 sequence: CASRPGQGASYGYTF. CDR3 DNA sequence: TGTGCCAGCAGGCCGGGACAGGGGGCAAGCTATGGCTACACCTTC.

This clone was seen a handful of times. V and J are TRBV28 and TRBJ2-1, with 8 bases aligning to TRBD2. The J segment lost 4 bases and the V segment lost 4 bases, leaving 6 bases of the junction unmatched. The germline V gene encodes CDR1 MDHEN and CDR2 SYDVKM. CDR3 length: 15 amino acids. The CDR3 loop is CASSYASGSYNEQFF. The CDR3 nucleotides read TGTGCCAGCAGTTATGCCAGCGGGAGTTACAATGAGCAGTTCTTC.

In DNA form, the CDR3 reads TGTGCCAGCAGCCCAAACGGAGGCGGACTAGCGTACTTC. This sequence encodes CASSPNGGGLAYF. The rearrangement joins TRBV7-3 to TRBJ2-5, with 8 bases identical to TRBD2. The CDR3 extends over 13 amino acids. Unmatched junction bases numbered 12, after V lost 5 bases and J lost 13 bases. The germline CDR1 and CDR2 sequences are SGHTA and FQGTGA.

To note about this clone: The sample has other DNA sequences that encode this CDR3 too. The chain employs TRBV7-9 and TRBJ1-1, with D perhaps matching TRBD1 (6 bases). The CDR3 has 14 residues. V lost 5 bases and J 1 base, leaving 11 bases between the germline ends. CDR1 is SEHNR and CDR2 is FQNEAQ in the germline V gene (reference sequence). The CDR3 sequence: CASSLQGANTEAFF. Written as DNA, the CDR3 is TGTGCCAGCAGCCTACAGGGCGCGAACACTGAAGCTTTCTTT.

This clone was counted only a few times. The CDR3 sequence is CASSGGRRTSSDTGELFF. CDR3 in DNA: TGCGCCAGCAGCGGGGGACGGAGGACTAGCAGTGACACCGGGGAGCTGTTTTTT. The chain recombines TRBV5-1 with TRBJ2-2, with 8 nucleotides matching TRBD2. V dropped 4 bases and J dropped 3; count of bases not matched to a gene: 14. Germline CDR1 SGHRS, CDR2 YFSETQ. The CDR3 spans 18 residues. Complete variable domain (other parts from reference TRBV5-1 and TRBJ2-2): KAGVTQTPRYLIKTRGQQVTLSCSPISGHRSVSWYQQTPGQGLQFLFEYFSETQRNKGNFPGRFSGRQFSNSRSEMNVSTLELGDSALYLCASSGGRRTSSDTGELFFGEGSRLTVL.